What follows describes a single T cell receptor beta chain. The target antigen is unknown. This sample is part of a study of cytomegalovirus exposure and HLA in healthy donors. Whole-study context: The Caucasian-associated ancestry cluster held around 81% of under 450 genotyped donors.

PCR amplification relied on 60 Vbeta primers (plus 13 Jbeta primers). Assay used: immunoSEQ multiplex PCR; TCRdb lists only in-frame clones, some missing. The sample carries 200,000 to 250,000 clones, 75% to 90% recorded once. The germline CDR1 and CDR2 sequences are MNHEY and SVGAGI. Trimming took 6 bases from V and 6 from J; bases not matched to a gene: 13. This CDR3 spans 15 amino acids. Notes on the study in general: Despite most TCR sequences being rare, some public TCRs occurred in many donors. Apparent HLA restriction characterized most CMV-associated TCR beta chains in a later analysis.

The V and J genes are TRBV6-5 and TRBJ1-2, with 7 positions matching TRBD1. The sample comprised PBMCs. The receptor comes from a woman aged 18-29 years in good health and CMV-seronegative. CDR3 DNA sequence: TGTGCCAGCAGCACCACGGGAACAGGGGTGAATGGCTACACCTTC. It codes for CASSTTGTGVNGYTF.